The T cell receptor (beta chain) described here comes from a study of blood T cell repertoires in COVID-19 (dated by TCRdb to the early 2020s). With regard to the full study: The collaborator samples originated in the United States, Italy and Spain and spanned the acute and convalescent phases of COVID-19. The repertoires were released in a freely available public database meant as a resource for research on the immune response to SARS-CoV-2. The material from the prospective study consisted of cDNA or gDNA derived from T cells, B-cell-depleted T cells, or PBMCs. Samples came from the ongoing ImmuneRACE study (first 160 participants) plus 1,254 subjects from 6 global collaborators. Where available, HLA class I and class II types were taken from metadata supplied by the sample provider and were not determined by assay-based typing. Subjects who had been exposed to COVID-19, were actively infected with it, or had recovered from it provided the deeply sampled blood TCRbeta repertoires that made up the dataset. A de-identified subject ID, COVID-19 status, age in years and sex were almost always included in the sample metadata.

Participants in the prospective study were enrolled through a virtual design, were aged about 18 to 90 years, and lived in 24 United States geographic areas. In the prospective study, cohorts were assigned on the basis of participant-reported clinical history obtained from a screening survey and a study questionnaire. ImmuneRACE Cohort 3 recovered participants were defined by two consecutive negative NP/OP PCR tests, healthcare professional clearance, or symptom resolution. Mobile phlebotomists in the prospective study collected whole blood, serum and a nasopharyngeal or oropharyngeal swab from every participant. Participants in the prospective study had the option to provide additional blood draws and questionnaires over a roughly 2-month period. Before DNA extraction, prospective study blood samples were shipped either frozen or at room temperature. What the study reported, not specific to this receptor: Clinical and demographic metadata were provided uncurated, with the amount varying by source and participant.

TCRbeta CDR3 regions were amplified from genomic DNA using the immunoSEQ Assay, a bias-controlled multiplex PCR. Per the source publication's procedure: Nucleated cell counts per sample were estimated from amplification of reference gene primers within the assay. Sequence reads were collapsed and filtered to measure the absolute abundance of every unique TCRbeta CDR3 rearrangement. Productive Simpson clonality was computed per sample as the square root of Simpson's diversity index over productive rearrangements. TCRdb carries this immuneACCESS record with in-frame sequences only. Its versions omit some clonotypes, under half of them owing to an unresolved V gene in the studies checked, with the rest unexplained. V and J calls and clone size are copied from that table; D and trimming were computed from the DNA. The sample profile shows roughly 160,000 clones; 75% to 85% of them were found once. About 3.7% of the sample is taken by the ten largest.

About this clone itself: Its binding antigen is unknown. Per-base quality was not reported, and no clone a single base away is much larger than it.

The CDR3 measures 15 amino acids from cysteine to phenylalanine. The DNA shown is the 45-base CDR3, in frame from base 1. Looking up the germline V gene (reference sequence) yields CDR1 SSHAT and CDR2 FNYEAQ. Relative to germline, V is missing 6 bases and J is missing 10 bases, with 13 bases of the junction outside any gene match. This chain joins TRBV7-7 to TRBJ2-1, with TRBD1 matching 9 junction bases. The sequence came from a woman aged 55-69 years who had recovered from COVID-19. The sequencing sample was made of PBMCs or T cells enriched from blood (not recorded which). The DNA is TGTGCCAGCAGTCCTGGGACAGGGACTTTCGGCGAGCAGTTCTTC. It codes for CASSPGTGTFGEQFF.